This TCR beta chain stems from a study of T cell responses to AZD1222 COVID-19 vaccine. The CDR3 runs 16 residues. The germline V and J ends were trimmed by 4 bases and 2 bases, with 16 bases remaining between them. Germline-derived CDR1 and CDR2 are LGHDT and YNNKEL (reference sequence). Sequenced by immunoSEQ multiplex PCR; TCRdb stores in-frame clones only, minus some. The top ten hold around 3% of the sample, which has fewer than 130,000 clones, around nine tenths seen once. The sequence came from an adult in good health. The sample was peripheral blood, taken on day 0 of AZD1222 vaccination. The rearrangement links TRBV3-1 (or the pseudogene TRBV3-2) to TRBJ2-3; D remains unclear. The CDR3 DNA reads TGTGCCAGCAGCCGACGGGCGAGTTCAGACACAGATACGCAGTATTTT. Translated, it gives CASSRRASSDTDTQYF.